This TCR beta chain was captured in a study of vaccination and CD4 T cells after COVID-19. On the study more broadly: Overlapping spike peptides of SARS-CoV-2, HCoV-NL63, HCoV-OC43 and HCoV-229E were used, and cells were stimulated with them. The study's findings and limits: In convalescent patients, a median approximately 86% of reactive clones appeared only post-vaccination.

The treatment denotes: approximately nine-day PBMC culture with coronavirus spike peptide pools or control peptides (ViraFEST assay). Sequencing of the DNA from cultured CD4+ T cells was carried out with the Oncomine TCR Beta short-read assay. Cultured CD4+ T cells were the source of extracted genomic DNA. TCRdb reprocessed the PCR reads with MiXCR, giving one entry per CDR3 protein. The sample has 6,500 to 8,500 distinct CDR3 sequences; 70% to 75% are singletons. Details on this clonotype: Its antigen is unidentified.

The germline V gene has CDR1 SGHRS and CDR2 YFSETQ. The CDR3 extends over 15 amino acids. The V end was cut by 5 bases, the J end by 0 bases, with 14 bases between. The material sequenced was CD4+ T cells from blood, cultured in vitro. The genes are TRBV5-1 and TRBJ1-1; no clear D gene. The receptor was derived from a human donor who had recovered from COVID-19. The CDR3 loop is CASRSEGLMNTEAFF. DNA for the CDR3: TGCGCCAGCAGGTCGGAAGGGTTAATGAACACTGAAGCTTTCTTT.